One and the same sample provided the 30 T cell receptor beta chains below, sequenced in a study of T cell responses to AZD1222 COVID-19 vaccine. Using immunoSEQ multiplex PCR, the repertoire was profiled, and TCRdb retains in-frame clones only, with some absent. Of tens of thousands of clones in the sample, approximately 89% are singletons; the top ten hold about 5%. The sample was peripheral blood, taken 28 days after the second AZD1222 dose. These receptors all stem from an adult who received the AZD1222 COVID-19 vaccine.

The rearrangement uses TRBV4-1 and TRBJ2-3; D perhaps matches TRBD2 (6 bases). CDR1 and CDR2 (germline): MGHRA, YSYEKL. Trimming removed 3 bases at V and 3 bases at J, with 19 bases between. The CDR3 length is 17 residues. The CDR3 bases are TGCGCCAGCAGCCAGGACGCGGGGTTGGGGGTGACAGATACGCAGTATTTT. This codes for CASSQDAGLGVTDTQYF.

The table lists this clone with a few counts. The CDR3 protein is CATSALNEQFF. As DNA, the CDR3 is TGTGCCACCAGTGCCCTAAATGAGCAGTTCTTC. The rearrangement joins TRBV24-1 to TRBJ2-1; D gene uncertain. Germline lookup yields CDR1 KGHDR and CDR2 SFDVKD. CDR3 length: 11 amino acids. V lost 5 bases to trimming and J lost 7 bases, with 5 bases between them.

The rearrangement links TRBV7-6 to TRBJ1-1; D not certain. Trimming shortened V by 2 bases and J by 2 bases, and 6 bases separated the two germline ends. Germline V gene lookup returns CDR1 SGHVS and CDR2 FNYEAQ. The CDR3 extends over 13 amino acids. The CDR3 DNA reads as TGTGCCAGCAGCTTACAGAAAAACACTGAAGCTTTCTTT. Amino acid sequence: CASSLQKNTEAFF.

The V call is TRBV19, the J call TRBJ2-7; 8 bases fit TRBD1. Looked up from germline, CDR1 is LNHDA and CDR2 is SQIVND (reference sequence). The CDR3 runs 15 residues. The V and J ends lost 9 bases and 0 bases, in that order; junction bases with no gene match: 10. The CDR3 reads CASQPHRGSSYEQYV. The CDR3 region has the DNA TGTGCCAGCCAACCTCACAGGGGGAGCTCCTACGAGCAGTACGTC.

This chain links TRBV4-2 with TRBJ2-7; 7 positions agree with TRBD2. Germline assignment: CDR1 LGHNA and CDR2 YNFKEQ. The CDR3 contains 15 residues. V dropped 2 bases and J dropped 5; count of bases not matched to a gene: 9. CDR3 sequence (DNA): TGTGCCAGCAGCCAAACGCCCGGGGGGTTCGACGAGCAGTACTTC. Its protein is CASSQTPGGFDEQYF.

The chain uses TRBV11-2 and TRBJ2-5; D not certain. Germline values: CDR1 SGHAT, CDR2 FQNNGV. This CDR3 is 15 amino acids long. Trimming removed 5 bases at V and 1 base at J, with 14 bases between. CDR3 bases: TGTGCCAGCAGCCCAGTTAAGAGAACCCAAGAGACCCAGTACTTC. Amino acids: CASSPVKRTQETQYF.

This clone was seen just once. This sequence joins TRBV18 and TRBJ1-2; tentatively, D is TRBD1 (6 bases). Germline V CDR1 and CDR2: KGHSH, LQKENI. CDR3 length equals 17 residues. Trimming pared 3 bases from V and 4 bases from J, leaving 21 bases between. The CDR3 region has the DNA TGTGCCAGCTCACCCAGTATGGGGGGCGGTCGAAGCTATGGCTACACCTTC. Its protein product is CASSPSMGGGRSYGYTF.

V gene TRBV11-2 combines with J gene TRBJ2-3; TRBD2 matches at 10 bases. CDR3 length equals 17 residues. Germline lookup yields CDR1 SGHAT and CDR2 FQNNGV. Trimming took 1 base from V and 1 from J; bases not matched to a gene: 5. The CDR3 DNA reads as TGTGCCAGCAGCTTAGCCGGGACTAGCGTCCGCACAGATACGCAGTATTTT. Residues: CASSLAGTSVRTDTQYF.

The V call is TRBV15, the J call TRBJ1-2; the match to TRBD1 covers 7 bases. V lost 5 bases to trimming and J lost 4 bases; unmatched junction nucleotides: 4. CDR1 and CDR2 from the germline V gene are LNHNV and YYDKDF (reference sequence). The CDR3 loop spans 13 amino acids. The CDR3 region is CATSVGQAYGYTF. The CDR3 DNA reads as TGTGCCACCAGCGTTGGACAGGCCTATGGCTACACCTTC.

The V call is TRBV15, the J call TRBJ2-1; D is perhaps TRBD2 (6 bases). The V gene lost 7 bases and the J gene lost 7 bases, with 20 bases spanning the gap. The germline gives CDR1 LNHNV, CDR2 YYDKDF (reference sequence). This CDR3 contains 15 residues. The CDR3 region has the DNA TGTGCCACCAACCCCGGGACTTCTGCGTCTAATGAGCAGTTCTTC. Its protein product is CATNPGTSASNEQFF.

The V call is TRBV5-4, the J call TRBJ2-5, with 10 nucleotides matching TRBD1. V shed 4 bases, J shed 7 bases, and the junction held 13 bases outside the gene matches. Germline loops: CDR1 SGHNT, CDR2 YYREEE (reference sequence). The CDR3 runs to 16 residues. CDR3 sequence: CASSEPRDRGAGTQYF. The CDR3 region has the DNA TGTGCCAGCAGCGAGCCCCGGGACAGGGGCGCGGGGACCCAGTACTTC.

CDR3 coding DNA: TGCGCCAGCAGCTTGGGACAGGAAGAGACCCAGTACTTC. Translating it yields CASSLGQEETQYF. V usage is TRBV5-1 and J usage is TRBJ2-5; TRBD1 might be the D (6 bases). With 0 bases removed from V and 3 bases from J, the gap between germline ends came to 6 bases. The CDR3 sequence is 13 residues long. Germline CDR1 and CDR2: SGHRS and YFSETQ.

V gene TRBV27 combines with J gene TRBJ1-5; D remains unclear. Between the trimmed V and J ends, which lost 3 bases and 6 bases, there was a span of 6 bases. Germline V CDR1 and CDR2: MNHEY, SMNVEV (reference sequence). The CDR3 sequence is 12 residues long. CDR3 sequence: CASSFYGQPQHF. The DNA for the CDR3 is TGTGCCAGCAGTTTCTATGGTCAGCCCCAGCATTTT.

This clone was counted once. The chain joins TRBV19 to TRBJ2-7, with 7 positions matching TRBD2. Germline CDR1 LNHDA, CDR2 SQIVND (reference sequence). This CDR3 has 15 residues. Unmatched junction bases numbered 10, after V lost 5 bases and J lost 3 bases. CDR3 sequence (DNA): TGTGCCAGTAGTCCCGGGGTGGGGGGGAACTACGAGCAGTACTTC. It yields the protein CASSPGVGGNYEQYF.

The chain recombines TRBV9 with TRBJ1-1, with D tentatively TRBD1 (6 bases). The CDR3 spans 14 residues. The ends were cut back, 4 bases at V and 0 bases at J, with 10 bases in the middle. Germline CDR1 reads SGDLS; CDR2 reads YYNGEE. The CDR3 spells CASSRGGMNTEAFF. CDR3 in DNA: TGTGCCAGCAGCCGTGGGGGCATGAACACTGAAGCTTTCTTT.

The V call is TRBV29-1, the J call TRBJ2-5; D perhaps matches TRBD2 (6 bases). Trimming stripped 1 base from V and 5 bases from J, with 17 bases between. There are 15 residues in the CDR3. Germline CDR1 SQVTM, CDR2 ANQGSEA. CDR3 protein: CSVEGGGGLWETQYF. In DNA form, the CDR3 reads TGCAGCGTTGAAGGGGGAGGTGGCCTGTGGGAGACCCAGTACTTC.

V gene TRBV18 combines with J gene TRBJ1-1, with 8 bases fitting TRBD1. From germline, CDR1 is KGHSH and CDR2 LQKENI. V shed 3 bases and J 1 base; nucleotides not matched to a gene: 4. The CDR3 extends over 15 amino acids. CDR3 sequence: CASSPDQGANTEAFF. CDR3 sequence (DNA): TGTGCCAGCTCACCGGACCAGGGGGCGAACACTGAAGCTTTCTTT.

This clone was seen once. This chain uses TRBV19 with TRBJ2-2, with TRBD1 matching 7 bases. CDR1 LNHDA and CDR2 SQIVND come from the germline V gene (reference sequence). This CDR3 contains 12 residues. Germline trimming cut 6 bases from V and 7 bases from J; bases unmatched to any gene: 2. The CDR3 loop is CASSRGNGELFF. CDR3 nucleotides: TGTGCCAGTAGCAGGGGGAACGGGGAGCTGTTTTTT.

The chain is built from TRBV6-5 and TRBJ2-3; D ambiguous. The germline CDR1 and CDR2 sequences are MNHEY and SVGAGI. The ends were cut back, 4 bases at V and 3 bases at J, with 14 bases in the middle. CDR3 size: 15 residues. The DNA of the CDR3 is TGTGCCAGCAGTTCCTTTATCAAGGCGACAGATACGCAGTATTTT. This codes for CASSSFIKATDTQYF.

The gene calls are TRBV5-4 and TRBJ2-7; D is perhaps TRBD1 or TRBD2 (5 bases each). Germline V gene data show CDR1 as SGHNT and CDR2 as YYREEE (reference sequence). The V end was cut by 0 bases, the J end by 1 base, with 11 bases between. The CDR3 length is 15 residues. The chain's CDR3 is CASSLGDGISYEQYF. CDR3 nucleotides: TGTGCCAGCAGCTTGGGGGACGGAATTTCCTACGAGCAGTACTTC. The full variable domain, its missing parts supplied by reference TRBV5-4 and TRBJ2-7, is ETGVTQSPTHLIKTRGQQVTLRCSSQSGHNTVSWYQQALGQGPQFIFQYYREEENGRGNFPPRFSGLQFPNYSSELNVNALELDDSALYLCASSLGDGISYEQYFGPGTRLTVT.

The CDR3 is CASSQAPGGENQPQHF. As DNA, the CDR3 is TGTGCCAGCAGTCAGGCCCCAGGGGGAGAGAATCAGCCCCAGCATTTT. The chain couples TRBV5-4 to TRBJ1-5, with 7 bases lining up with TRBD1. This CDR3 is 16 amino acids long. Losses at the gene ends were 5 bases for V and 4 bases for J; bases not matched to a gene: 12. Germline V gives CDR1 SGHNT, CDR2 YYREEE (reference sequence).

The chain joins TRBV27 to TRBJ2-7; TRBD2 might be the D (6 bases). Germline V gene lookup returns CDR1 MNHEY and CDR2 SMNVEV (reference sequence). The length of the CDR3 is 16 residues. V was pared by 0 bases and J by 2 bases, with 14 bases between. The CDR3 region is CASSLSSAGRPYEQYF. In nucleotides, the CDR3 is TGTGCCAGCAGTTTATCGAGCGCAGGGAGGCCCTACGAGCAGTACTTC.

The chain has TRBV13 and TRBJ1-5, with no clear D. This CDR3 is built from 13 residues. V was trimmed by 5 bases and J by 0 bases, leaving 5 bases between them. Germline V gives CDR1 PRHDT, CDR2 FYEKMQ (reference sequence). As DNA, the CDR3 is TGTGCCAGCAGCCAGTATAGCAATCAGCCCCAGCATTTT. Amino acid sequence: CASSQYSNQPQHF.

The DNA for the CDR3 is TGTGCCAGCAGTCCCTCGATGGGACAGGTAAATCAGCCCCAGCATTTT. Its translation: CASSPSMGQVNQPQHF. The chain carries TRBV27 and TRBJ1-5; 8 bases line up with TRBD1. This CDR3 contains 16 residues. V lost 5 bases to trimming and J lost 4 bases; unmatched junction nucleotides: 10. Germline CDR1 MNHEY, CDR2 SMNVEV (reference sequence).

This clone was observed a single time. V gene TRBV4-2 combines with J gene TRBJ2-7, with 10 positions matching TRBD1. The CDR3 contains 15 residues. CDR1 LGHNA and CDR2 YNFKEQ come from the germline V gene. The J segment lost 4 bases and the V segment lost 1 base, leaving 4 bases of the junction unmatched. CDR3 protein: CASSQGQGALYEQYF. The DNA for the CDR3 is TGTGCCAGCAGCCAAGGACAGGGGGCGTTGTACGAGCAGTACTTC.

The chain couples TRBV7-8 to TRBJ1-6, with D tentatively TRBD1 (5 bases). V lost 9 bases, J lost 9 bases, and 12 bases lay in between. In germline, CDR1 is SGHVS, CDR2 FQNEAQ. The CDR3 extends over 12 amino acids. The CDR3 region has the DNA TGTGCCAGGCCAGGGTCGGGTTCACCCCTCCACTTT. This gives the protein CARPGSGSPLHF.

This clone occurred once. This sequence joins TRBV5-1 and TRBJ2-1; 10 nucleotides line up with TRBD2. CDR1 is SGHRS, CDR2 YFSETQ, per germline. This CDR3 has 18 residues. With V trimmed by 4 bases and J by 0 bases, 10 bases remained unmatched. This CDR3 is CASSALSSGGSSYNEQFF. CDR3 nucleotides: TGCGCCAGCAGCGCCCTTTCTAGCGGGGGTAGCTCCTACAATGAGCAGTTCTTC.

This chain connects TRBV6-6 to TRBJ1-2, with D tentatively TRBD1 (5 bases). V was pared by 6 bases and J by 6 bases, with 17 bases between. Germline V gene data show CDR1 as MNHNY and CDR2 as SVGAGI (reference sequence). There are 14 residues in the CDR3. The CDR3 region is CASSYPGGGDGYTF. The CDR3 nucleotides read TGTGCCAGCAGCTACCCTGGCGGGGGTGATGGCTACACCTTC.

With regard to this clone: This sample includes further DNA sequences coding for the same CDR3. The rearrangement links TRBV28 to TRBJ1-5; the match to TRBD1 covers 7 bases. Trimming took 6 bases from V and 0 from J; bases not matched to a gene: 2. The CDR3 runs 14 residues. Germline CDR1 MDHEN, CDR2 SYDVKM. CDR3 in DNA: TGTGCCAGCAGACAGGGGTATAGCAATCAGCCCCAGCATTTT. Translating it yields CASRQGYSNQPQHF. The entire variable domain, with the rest obtained from reference TRBV28 and TRBJ1-5, is as follows: DVKVTQSSRYLVKRTGEKVFLECVQDMDHENMFWYRQDPGLGLRLIYFSYDVKMKEKGDIPEGYSVSREKKERFSLILESASTNQTSMYLCASRQGYSNQPQHFGDGTRLSIL.

This clone was seen just once. The V and J genes are TRBV19 and TRBJ1-5; 10 bases map to TRBD1. The germline V gene has CDR1 LNHDA and CDR2 SQIVND (reference sequence). This CDR3 is built from 17 residues. Trimming took 8 bases from V and 2 from J; bases not matched to a gene: 12. The CDR3 bases are TGTGCCAGTTCCGGGACAGGGGCTTTGTTTGGCAATCAGCCCCAGCATTTT. Translation: CASSGTGALFGNQPQHF.